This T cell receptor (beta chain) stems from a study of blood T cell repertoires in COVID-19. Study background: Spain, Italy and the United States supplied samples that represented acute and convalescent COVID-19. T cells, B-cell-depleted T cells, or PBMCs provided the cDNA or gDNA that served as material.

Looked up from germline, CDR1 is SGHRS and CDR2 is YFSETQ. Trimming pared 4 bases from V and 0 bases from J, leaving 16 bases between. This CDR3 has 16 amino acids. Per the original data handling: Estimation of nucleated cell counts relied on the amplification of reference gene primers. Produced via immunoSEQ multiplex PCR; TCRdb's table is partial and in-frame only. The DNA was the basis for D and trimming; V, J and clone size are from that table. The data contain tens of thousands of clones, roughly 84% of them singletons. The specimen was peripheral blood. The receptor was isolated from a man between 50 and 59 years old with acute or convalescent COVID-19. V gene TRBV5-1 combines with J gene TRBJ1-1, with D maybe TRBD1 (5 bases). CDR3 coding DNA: TGCGCCAGCAGCCGACAGACCTCTCTAATGAACACTGAAGCTTTCTTT. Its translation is CASSRQTSLMNTEAFF.